These 17 T cell receptor beta chains came from one sample sequenced in a study of regulatory T cells in long-lasting Graves disease. HTBI primers from iRepertoire and Arm-PCR of CDR3 regions yielded the TCR beta libraries. TCRdb fed the multiplex PCR reads into MiXCR, producing one record per CDR3 protein. The sample carries 620,000 or so distinct CDR3 sequences, under 20% recorded once. The sample's time point: newly diagnosed GD, antithyroid drugs for less than 3 months. Extracted PBMC RNA gave rise to the TCR library. The same specimen was also included in a second study, on T cells in Graves' hyperthyroidism and ophthalmopathy.

The source was peripheral blood mononuclear cells (PBMCs), collected at new diagnosis, from a patient treated with antithyroid drugs. The receptors originated from a woman in her 30s with Graves disease.

This clonotype has at least ten counts. The chain joins TRBV7-3 to TRBJ2-1; D not resolved. The CDR3 contains 13 residues. Germline V CDR1 and CDR2: SGHTA, FQGTGA. The germline V and J ends were trimmed by 4 bases and 9 bases, with 13 bases remaining between them. The CDR3 region has the DNA TGTGCCAGCAGCTCGATGAAGGCGGCTGAGCAGTTCTTC. Residues: CASSSMKAAEQFF.

This clonotype was found a few times. J is TRBJ2-7 and V is TRBV19; 9 bases are a match to TRBD1. Germline V gene data show CDR1 as LNHDA and CDR2 as SQIVND (reference sequence). The CDR3 is made up of 15 amino acids. Germline trimming cut 6 bases from V and 4 bases from J; bases unmatched to any gene: 10. The CDR3, as DNA: TGTGCCAGTAGCGATCCCGGGACAGGGTTGTACGAGCAGTACTTC. Its translation is CASSDPGTGLYEQYF.

V and J are TRBV29-1 and TRBJ2-3; 7 bases agree with TRBD2. V was pared by 5 bases and J by 6 bases, with 5 bases of the junction left unmatched. Germline V lookup: CDR1 SQVTM, CDR2 ANQGSEA. The CDR3 is 12 residues long. CDR3: CSVRLAADTQYF. The CDR3 nucleotides are TGCAGCGTTCGCCTAGCGGCGGATACGCAGTATTTT.

This clonotype was counted only a few times. V gene TRBV14 combines with J gene TRBJ2-7; TRBD2 agrees at 11 bases. V lost 5 bases and J lost 7; bases outside the gene matches: 10. Germline V gene lookup returns CDR1 SGHDN and CDR2 FVKESK. This CDR3 comprises 15 residues. CDR3: CASSAKLAGAGEQYF. Here the CDR3 DNA reads TGTGCCAGCAGCGCGAAACTAGCGGGAGCAGGGGAGCAGTACTTC. Using reference TRBV14 and TRBJ2-7 for the parts outside the CDR3, the full variable domain is EAGVTQFPSHSVIEKGQTVTLRCDPISGHDNLYWYRRVMGKEIKFLLHFVKESKQDESGMPNNRFLAERTGGTYSTLKVQPAELEDSGVYFCASSAKLAGAGEQYFGPGTRLTVT.

This clonotype was detected only a few times. This chain joins TRBV5-1 and TRBJ2-7; 11 nucleotides match TRBD1. Germline V lookup: CDR1 SGHRS, CDR2 YFSETQ. V lost 8 bases, J lost 7 bases, and 11 bases stayed unmatched. The CDR3 spans 14 residues. The CDR3 sequence: CASTSGDRGGEQYF. CDR3 DNA sequence: TGCGCCAGTACCTCCGGGGACAGGGGGGGAGAGCAGTACTTC. Full variable domain (remainder filled in from reference TRBV5-1 and TRBJ2-7): KAGVTQTPRYLIKTRGQQVTLSCSPISGHRSVSWYQQTPGQGLQFLFEYFSETQRNKGNFPGRFSGRQFSNSRSEMNVSTLELGDSALYLCASTSGDRGGEQYFGPGTRLTVT.

This clonotype was counted many times. The chain couples TRBV15 to TRBJ1-5, with D perhaps matching TRBD1 (5 bases). Trimming pared 4 bases from V and 4 bases from J, leaving 17 bases between. The CDR3 has 16 residues. Germline CDR1 LNHNV, CDR2 YYDKDF (reference sequence). The CDR3 sequence is CATSTSLYGGNQPQHF. DNA of the CDR3: TGTGCCACCAGCACCTCATTGTACGGGGGGAATCAGCCCCAGCATTTT.

The chain recombines TRBV9 with TRBJ2-2; D possibly corresponds to TRBD1 (8 bases). The CDR3 is made up of 15 amino acids. Germline CDR1 reads SGDLS; CDR2 reads YYNGEE. The ends were cut back, 4 bases at V and 5 bases at J, with 15 bases in the middle. The CDR3 region has the DNA TGTGCCAGCAGCCCTGGACAGGGAGGGACCGGGGAGCTGTTTTTT. Its protein product is CASSPGQGGTGELFF.

This sequence joins TRBV19 and TRBJ2-1; no clear D gene. Per germline, CDR1 LNHDA and CDR2 SQIVND (reference sequence). This CDR3 has 16 amino acids. The V end lost 5 bases, the J end lost 0 bases, and 14 bases lay between the germline ends. The CDR3 here is CASSSTIFPSYNEQFF. The CDR3, as DNA: TGTGCCAGTAGTTCTACAATCTTCCCCTCCTACAATGAGCAGTTCTTC.

This clonotype was seen repeatedly, ten times or more. V is TRBV6-2 or TRBV6-3 and J is TRBJ2-1; D is undetermined. V was shortened by 2 bases and J by 8 bases, with 4 bases between the two germline ends. There are 11 residues in the CDR3. Germline CDR1 MNHEY, CDR2 SVGEGT. CDR3 DNA sequence: TGTGCCAGCAGTTACATGGATGAGCAGTTCTTC. It yields the protein CASSYMDEQFF.

The CDR3 nucleotides are TGCGCCAGCACGCAGGGGGCAAGTGTTGTCGCTGAAGCTTTCTTT. Protein sequence: CASTQGASVVAEAFF. The rearrangement joins TRBV5-1 to TRBJ1-1; 8 bases fit TRBD1. This CDR3 has 15 residues. V lost 6 bases and J lost 6; bases outside the gene matches: 13. Germline CDR1 SGHRS, CDR2 YFSETQ.

This clonotype was observed a handful of times. The chain recombines TRBV20-1 with TRBJ2-7; tentatively, D is TRBD1 (5 bases). Trimming took off 4 bases at V and 2 bases at J, with 15 bases between the two ends. CDR3 length: 14 residues. Germline V gene lookup returns CDR1 DFQATT and CDR2 SNEGSKA (reference sequence). CDR3 amino acids: CSAKAAGSTYEQYF. CDR3 nucleotide sequence: TGCAGTGCTAAGGCTGCAGGGTCCACCTACGAGCAGTACTTC.

This clonotype was counted ten times or more. The gene calls are TRBV30 and TRBJ1-1; D remains unclear. Between the trimmed V and J ends, which lost 0 bases and 1 base, there was a span of 6 bases. Germline assignment: CDR1 GTSNPN and CDR2 SVGIG (reference sequence). The CDR3 spans 13 residues. In DNA form, the CDR3 reads TGTGCCTGGAGTGTACTGACGAACACTGAAGCTTTCTTT. Its translation: CAWSVLTNTEAFF.

The chain couples TRBV9 to TRBJ1-3; possibly TRBD1 for D (5 bases). Trimming removed 0 bases at V and 4 bases at J, with 8 bases between. The CDR3 has 14 residues. Germline V gene sequence: CDR1 SGDLS, CDR2 YYNGEE. The CDR3 protein is CASSVEGQGNTIYF. The CDR3 nucleotides are TGTGCCAGCAGCGTAGAGGGGCAAGGAAACACCATATATTTT.

This clonotype was recorded a few times. The rearrangement links TRBV7-2 to TRBJ2-3, with 12 positions matching TRBD2. With V trimmed by 5 bases and J by 4 bases, 4 bases remained unmatched. The germline CDR1 and CDR2 sequences are SGHTA and FQGNSA. The CDR3 loop spans 15 amino acids. CDR3 amino acids: CASSPPSGRADTQYF. DNA of the CDR3: TGTGCCAGCAGCCCCCCTAGCGGGAGGGCAGATACGCAGTATTTT. The complete variable domain, with remaining parts taken from reference TRBV7-2 and TRBJ2-3, reads GAGVSQSPSNKVTEKGKDVELRCDPISGHTALYWYRQSLGQGLEFLIYFQGNSAPDKSGLPSDRFSAERTGGSVSTLTIQRTQQEDSAVYLCASSPPSGRADTQYFGPGTRLTVL.

This clonotype was detected a few times. The CDR3 DNA is TGTGCCAGTGCGTTAGGCGGGAGGGCCAGCTACGAGCAGTACTTC. Protein: CASALGGRASYEQYF. The chain couples TRBV19 to TRBJ2-7, with TRBD2 matching over 9 bases. Looked up from germline, CDR1 is LNHDA and CDR2 is SQIVND (reference sequence). The V gene end was trimmed by 8 bases and the J gene end by 3 bases; junction bases not matched to a gene: 11. CDR3 length: 15 amino acids.

The genes are TRBV20-1 and TRBJ2-4, with D tentatively TRBD2 (6 bases). With 8 bases removed from V and 9 bases from J, the gap between germline ends came to 23 bases. Looked up from germline, CDR1 is DFQATT and CDR2 is SNEGSKA (reference sequence). The CDR3 loop spans 14 amino acids. The DNA of the CDR3 is TGCAGTATCCGGGACTCCCGTACCTATAGCATTCAGTACTTC. Translation: CSIRDSRTYSIQYF.

This clonotype was detected a few times. The chain joins TRBV11-2 to TRBJ2-1; D gene unclear. Trimming cost V 2 bases and J 0 bases, with 14 bases left between them. Germline lookup yields CDR1 SGHAT and CDR2 FQNNGV. The CDR3 runs to 17 residues. CDR3 in DNA: TGTGCCAGCAGCTTACTTGGCAGTTCTAGCTCCTACAATGAGCAGTTCTTC. Its translation: CASSLLGSSSSYNEQFF.